The text below deals with one T cell receptor beta chain. The data are from a study of OX40 agonist ivuxolimab in advanced cancers. The method was immunoSEQ multiplex PCR; TCRdb's version includes in-frame clones alone and lacks a portion of them. The sample has tens of thousands of clones, around 70% seen once. Trimming left V 4 bases short and J 4 bases short, with 14 bases between. CDR1 and CDR2 from the germline V gene are SGHRS and YFSETQ. The CDR3 covers 15 residues. The origin of this receptor is an adult with an advanced solid tumor such as melanoma, head and neck, liver or kidney cancer. The chain carries TRBV5-1 and TRBJ2-2, with D possibly matching TRBD1 (5 bases). This specimen consisted of CD4+ or CD8+ T cells sorted from blood, obtained in a trial of the OX40 agonist ivuxolimab. CDR3 nucleotides: TGCGCCAGCAGCCTCACAGGAGTCTTCACCGGGGAGCTGTTTTTT. It encodes CASSLTGVFTGELFF.